This T cell receptor beta chain was profiled in a study of OX40 agonist ivuxolimab in advanced cancers. Study details: Intravenous ivuxolimab was administered to patients every 2 weeks at 0.01 to 10 mg/kg. The diagnoses of dose-escalation patients were hepatocellular carcinoma, melanoma, renal cell or head and neck cancer.

Points on this clone: The antigen is unknown.

Clones were sequenced by immunoSEQ multiplex PCR, and TCRdb holds only the in-frame ones, with some missing. The sample includes about 76,000 clones, about 89% of them seen just once. Study outcomes and limitations: It was not determined which antigens were specifically recognized by the peripheral T cells that had undergone clonal expansion.

The sequence derives from an adult with an advanced solid tumor such as melanoma, head and neck, liver or kidney cancer. Sequencing was performed on CD4+ or CD8+ T cells sorted from blood, taken in a trial of the OX40 agonist ivuxolimab.

CDR3 coding DNA: TGTGCCAGCAGCCCTTCGGCAGTGTACGAGCAGTACTTC. Translated, it gives CASSPSAVYEQYF. V usage is TRBV6-6 and J usage is TRBJ2-7; D not resolved. CDR3 size: 13 residues. V dropped 6 bases and J dropped 4 bases, with 13 bases sitting between them. CDR1 is MNHNY and CDR2 is SVGAGI in the germline V gene (reference sequence).